Following are 2 T cell receptor beta chains from one sample sequenced in a study of cytomegalovirus exposure and HLA in healthy donors. Primers: 60 Vbeta forward and 13 Jbeta reverse. Using immunoSEQ multiplex PCR, the repertoire was profiled, and TCRdb retains in-frame clones only, with some absent. This table lists 140,000 to 150,000 clones. Material for sequencing was PBMCs. These receptors all come from a male donor in good health and CMV-seronegative.

The chain uses TRBV5-6 and TRBJ1-5; 7 positions agree with TRBD1. Unmatched junction bases numbered 13, after V lost 2 bases and J lost 5 bases. CDR1 and CDR2 (germline): SGHDT, YYEEEE. The CDR3 extends over 17 amino acids. CDR3 in amino acids: CASSLKTTGVFDQPQHF. The CDR3 nucleotides are TGTGCCAGCAGCTTAAAGACAACAGGGGTTTTCGATCAGCCCCAGCATTTT.

The chain has TRBV18 and TRBJ1-6; 9 bases map to TRBD1. The CDR3 contains 15 residues. The V and J ends lost 2 bases and 4 bases, in that order; junction bases with no gene match: 0. The germline CDR1 and CDR2 sequences are KGHSH and LQKENI. The CDR3 sequence: CASSPGQGYNSPLHF. CDR3 DNA: TGTGCCAGCTCACCAGGACAGGGGTATAATTCACCCCTCCACTTT.